Shown below are 10 T cell receptor beta chains from a single sample sequenced in a study of OX40 agonist ivuxolimab in advanced cancers. The data were produced by immunoSEQ multiplex PCR, yet TCRdb's version contains in-frame clones alone and is incomplete. The profile shows 95,000 to 100,000 clones, approximately 83% of them singletons. Sequencing used CD4+ or CD8+ T cells sorted from blood, obtained in a trial of the OX40 agonist ivuxolimab. The receptors stem from an adult with an advanced solid tumor such as melanoma, head and neck, liver or kidney cancer.

V usage is TRBV9 and J usage is TRBJ2-1, with 11 positions matching TRBD2. This CDR3 is built from 16 residues. Trimming removed 4 bases from V and 7 bases from J; junction bases left unmatched: 10. Germline CDR1 SGDLS, CDR2 YYNGEE. Here the CDR3 reads CASSPGGLAGGNEQFF. The CDR3 nucleotides read TGTGCCAGCAGCCCGGGGGGGCTAGCGGGAGGAAATGAGCAGTTCTTC.

The J gene is TRBJ2-5, the V gene TRBV11-2, with D perhaps TRBD1 (7 bases). V was shortened by 5 bases and J by 0 bases, with 16 bases between the two germline ends. From germline, CDR1 is SGHAT and CDR2 FQNNGV. The CDR3 length is 16 residues. In nucleotides, the CDR3 is TGTGCCAGCAGCCCCCACCCAGGGGGGAACCAAGAGACCCAGTACTTC. This sequence encodes CASSPHPGGNQETQYF.

The genes are TRBV4-2 and TRBJ2-7, with D tentatively TRBD1 (6 bases). Germline CDR1 reads LGHNA; CDR2 reads YNFKEQ. Trimming removed 1 base from V and 4 bases from J, with 17 bases in between. The CDR3 covers 16 residues. CDR3 sequence reads: CASSQAGGQSTYEQYF. The CDR3 DNA reads TGTGCCAGCAGCCAAGCGGGCGGACAGAGTACTTACGAGCAGTACTTC.

The chain uses TRBV7-8 and TRBJ2-1; 10 nucleotides agree with TRBD2. Unmatched junction bases numbered 16, after V lost 0 bases and J lost 5 bases. CDR1 is SGHVS and CDR2 is FQNEAQ in the germline V gene. The CDR3 loop spans 20 amino acids. This CDR3 reads CASSLARAREREGRNNEQFF. The CDR3 DNA sequence: TGTGCCAGCAGCTTAGCGAGGGCCCGTGAGCGGGAGGGCCGCAACAATGAGCAGTTCTTC.

The CDR3 DNA sequence: TGTGCCAGCAGCGAGGTGTCAGACGGGGTCACTGAAGCTTTCTTT. It translates to CASSEVSDGVTEAFF. This chain connects TRBV9 to TRBJ1-1; no firm D call. V dropped 3 bases and J dropped 4 bases, with 16 bases sitting between them. Germline loops: CDR1 SGDLS, CDR2 YYNGEE. The CDR3 contains 15 residues.

This chain uses TRBV30 with TRBJ2-1; 9 positions match TRBD2. The CDR3 has 15 residues. The germline gives CDR1 GTSNPN, CDR2 SVGIG (reference sequence). Trimming took 3 bases from V and 0 from J; bases not matched to a gene: 3. As DNA, the CDR3 is TGTGCCTGGAGCCGTAGCGGGAGCTCCTACAATGAGCAGTTCTTC. It encodes CAWSRSGSSYNEQFF.

The chain has TRBV19 and TRBJ1-2; a possible D gene is TRBD1 (5 bases). Germline CDR1 and CDR2: LNHDA and SQIVND (reference sequence). V lost 4 bases and J 1 base, leaving 13 bases between the germline ends. CDR3 length: 15 residues. The CDR3 reads CASSSGAGNNYGYTF. The DNA for the CDR3 is TGTGCCAGTAGTAGTGGGGCAGGGAATAACTATGGCTACACCTTC.

The gene calls are TRBV7-2 and TRBJ1-2; no firm D call. The CDR3 runs to 14 residues. Germline CDR1 SGHTA, CDR2 FQGNSA. The V end was cut by 1 base, the J end by 2 bases, with 8 bases between. For the CDR3, the DNA is TGTGCCAGCAGCTTAGGTATCACCAACTATGGCTACACCTTC. It is translated as CASSLGITNYGYTF.

The V gene is TRBV7-2, the J gene TRBJ2-1; possibly TRBD2 for D (8 bases). This CDR3 region has 16 residues. The ends were cut back, 3 bases at V and 0 bases at J, with 12 bases in the middle. The V gene's germline CDR1 is SGHTA and CDR2 FQGNSA. As DNA, the CDR3 is TGTGCCAGCAGCTTTAGCGGGGACAGCTCCTACAATGAGCAGTTCTTC. Its translation is CASSFSGDSSYNEQFF.

The chain combines TRBV7-2 with TRBJ2-3, with 13 bases matching TRBD2. The CDR3 sequence is 16 residues long. CDR1 and CDR2 (germline): SGHTA, FQGNSA. V shed 5 bases, J shed 4 bases, and the junction held 6 bases outside the gene matches. CDR3: CASSLWTSGGSDTQYF. DNA of the CDR3: TGTGCCAGCAGCCTATGGACTAGCGGGGGCTCAGATACGCAGTATTTT.